A single sample gave rise to the 11 T cell receptor beta chains below, sequenced in a study of metastatic and nonmetastatic thyroid tumors. MiXCR reprocessed the PCR reads for TCRdb. The sample consists of some 50,000 clones, over 20% of them appearing once. Ahead of thyroid surgery, no patient had received treatment of any kind. Source material: blood. All receptors come from a male donor with papillary thyroid cancer or a benign thyroid nodule (not recorded which). Some clones in this sample may be carry-over from other donors' samples.

In its sample, this clone was seen many times. This chain links TRBV20-1 with TRBJ2-7; 9 bases match TRBD2. The germline gives CDR1 DFQATT, CDR2 SNEGSKA (reference sequence). The trim removed 6 bases at V and 6 bases at J, leaving 12 bases unmatched. The CDR3 is 14 residues long. The DNA of the CDR3 is TGCAGTGCCCCCTCACGCGGGAGGGCTGGCGAGCAGTACTTC. Translation gives CSAPSRGRAGEQYF.

V is TRBV7-2 and J is TRBJ1-3; D is uncertain. The length of the CDR3 is 11 residues. CDR1 is SGHTA, CDR2 FQGNSA, per germline. V gave up 5 bases and J gave up 6 bases, with 5 bases separating them. The CDR3 spells CASSLQNTIYF. The CDR3 DNA reads as TGTGCCAGCAGCCTACAAAACACCATATATTTT.

This clone appeared many times. This chain links TRBV3-1 with TRBJ2-7; D is uncertain. With 1 base removed from V and 6 bases from J, the gap between germline ends came to 10 bases. In germline, CDR1 is LGHDT, CDR2 YNNKEL (reference sequence). The CDR3 consists of 13 residues. The CDR3 nucleotides read TGTGCCAGCAGCCAAGTTGGTAGCTTCGAGCAGTACTTC. This gives the protein CASSQVGSFEQYF.

In this sample, this clone is medium-sized. The gene calls are TRBV5-1 and TRBJ2-7; a weak D match, TRBD1 (5 bases). Trimming shortened V by 4 bases and J by 0 bases, and 14 bases separated the two germline ends. CDR3 length equals 15 residues. Germline V gene sequence: CDR1 SGHRS, CDR2 YFSETQ. CDR3 region: CASSPDGASSYEQYF. The DNA of the CDR3 is TGCGCCAGCAGCCCGGATGGGGCCTCCTCCTACGAGCAGTACTTC.

This chain uses TRBV30 with TRBJ1-6; TRBD1 matches at 10 bases. Germline assignment: CDR1 GTSNPN and CDR2 SVGIG (reference sequence). The CDR3 length is 15 residues. The V and J ends lost 4 bases and 9 bases, in that order; junction bases with no gene match: 9. This CDR3 reads CAWITGQGIGSPLHF. The CDR3 nucleotides are TGTGCCTGGATTACGGGACAGGGGATAGGTTCACCCCTCCACTTT. The whole variable domain, filled in from reference TRBV30 and TRBJ1-6, reads SQTIHQWPATLVQPVGSPLSLECTVEGTSNPNLYWYRQAAGRGLQLLFYSVGIGQISSEVPQNLSASRPQDRQFILSSKKLLLSDSGFYLCAWITGQGIGSPLHFGNGTRLTVT.

This clone was found many times. The chain employs TRBV27 and TRBJ2-1; 10 bases are a match to TRBD2. Looked up from germline, CDR1 is MNHEY and CDR2 is SMNVEV (reference sequence). V shed 6 bases, J shed 4 bases, and the junction held 3 bases outside the gene matches. The CDR3 is 14 residues long. The CDR3 bases are TGTGCCAGCAGACTAGCGGGAAGGTACAATGAGCAGTTCTTC. This encodes CASRLAGRYNEQFF.

There are many counts of this clone. The chain carries TRBV30 and TRBJ2-2; possibly TRBD1 or TRBD2 for D (5 bases each). V was clipped by 0 bases and J by 9 bases, with 11 bases between them. There are 13 residues in the CDR3. The germline gives CDR1 GTSNPN, CDR2 SVGIG (reference sequence). The CDR3 DNA reads TGTGCCTGGAGTGTAAAGGGACCCTGGGAGCTGTTTTTT. Amino acids: CAWSVKGPWELFF.

The CDR3 reads CAWSWTHSSGELFF. CDR3 coding DNA: TGTGCCTGGAGTTGGACGCACTCCTCCGGGGAGCTGTTTTTT. V and J are TRBV30 and TRBJ2-2; D gene unclear. Deletions cut 2 bases from V and 6 bases from J, with 13 bases between. From germline, CDR1 is GTSNPN and CDR2 SVGIG (reference sequence). The CDR3 runs to 14 residues.

This clone was detected only a few times. The chain employs TRBV7-8 and TRBJ1-1; 8 nucleotides match TRBD1. V dropped 5 bases and J dropped 0; count of bases not matched to a gene: 5. CDR3 length: 15 residues. Germline CDR1 is SGHVS and CDR2 is FQNEAQ. This CDR3 reads CASSLGQGMNTEAFF. The CDR3 nucleotides are TGTGCCAGCAGCCTAGGACAGGGAATGAACACTGAAGCTTTCTTT.

Ten or more counts support this clone. The rearrangement links TRBV5-1 to TRBJ1-1; D possibly corresponds to TRBD1 (5 bases). With 6 bases removed from V and 1 base from J, the gap between germline ends came to 13 bases. The CDR3 runs to 14 residues. Germline CDR1 reads SGHRS; CDR2 reads YFSETQ. The CDR3 sequence: CASTEGTANTEAFF. CDR3 nucleotides: TGCGCCAGCACCGAGGGGACCGCGAACACTGAAGCTTTCTTT.

Concerning this clone: A junction end diverges from the germline sequence, so it may reflect a read error. The rearrangement links TRBV11-2 to TRBJ1-2; D is undetermined. Germline lookup yields CDR1 SGHAT and CDR2 FQNNGV. This CDR3 comprises 14 residues. The CDR3, as DNA: TGCGCCAGCATCTTAGGCCCTGGCAACTATGGCTACACCTTC. This codes for CASILGPGNYGYTF.